This T cell receptor (beta chain) emerged from a study of T cell clones after liver transplantation. Whole-study context: Post-transplant blood was tracked for graft-donor-reactive T cell clones identified in a pre-transplant mixed lymphocyte reaction. As an antigen-independent comparator, third-party-reactive TCRbeta sequences came from pre-transplant mixed lymphocyte reactions. Without induction therapy, subjects received standard immunosuppression until 12-24 months post-transplant.

The repertoire was sequenced with immunoSEQ multiplex PCR; TCRdb's copy has only in-frame clones and lacks some. The data hold more than 95,000 clones, with approximately 85% observed a single time. The CDR3 contains 15 residues. V lost 5 bases to trimming and J lost 8 bases; unmatched junction nucleotides: 8. Germline V gene lookup returns CDR1 LNHNV and CDR2 YYDKDF (reference sequence). The chain employs TRBV15 and TRBJ2-1; 11 nucleotides align to TRBD1. The TCR was taken from a human donor who received a liver transplant. Specimen: CD4+ T cells from blood, collected before liver transplant. The CDR3 loop reads CATSGGQGARDEQFF. Written as DNA, the CDR3 is TGTGCCACCAGCGGTGGACAGGGGGCTCGCGATGAGCAGTTCTTC.